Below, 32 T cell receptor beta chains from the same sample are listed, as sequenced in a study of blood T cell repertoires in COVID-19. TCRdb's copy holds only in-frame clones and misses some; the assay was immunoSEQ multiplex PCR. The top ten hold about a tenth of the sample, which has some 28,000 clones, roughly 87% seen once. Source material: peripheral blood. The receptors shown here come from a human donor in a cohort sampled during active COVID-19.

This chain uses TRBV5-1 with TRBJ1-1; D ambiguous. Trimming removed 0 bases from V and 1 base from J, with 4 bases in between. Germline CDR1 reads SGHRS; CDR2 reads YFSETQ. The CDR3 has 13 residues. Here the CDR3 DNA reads TGCGCCAGCAGCTTGGCATCGAACACTGAAGCTTTCTTT. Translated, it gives CASSLASNTEAFF.

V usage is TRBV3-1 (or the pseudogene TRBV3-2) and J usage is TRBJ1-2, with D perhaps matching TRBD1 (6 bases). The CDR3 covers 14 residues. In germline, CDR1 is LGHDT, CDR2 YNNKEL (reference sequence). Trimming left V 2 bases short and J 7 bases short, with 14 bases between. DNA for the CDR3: TGTGCCAGCAGCCAACACCGGGACATGCGTGGCTACACCTTC. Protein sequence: CASSQHRDMRGYTF.

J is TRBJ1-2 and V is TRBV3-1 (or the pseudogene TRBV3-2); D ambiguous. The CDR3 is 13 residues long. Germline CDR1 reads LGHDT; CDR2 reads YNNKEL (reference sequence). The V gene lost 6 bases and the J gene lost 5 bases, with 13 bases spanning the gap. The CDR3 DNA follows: TGTGCCAGCAGTAGCGGCGGGCGGTATGGCTACACCTTC. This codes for CASSSGGRYGYTF.

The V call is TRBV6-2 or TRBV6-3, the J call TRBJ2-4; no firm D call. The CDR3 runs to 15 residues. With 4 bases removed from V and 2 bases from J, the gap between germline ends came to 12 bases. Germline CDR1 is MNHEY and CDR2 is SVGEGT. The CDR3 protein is CASSLAGPSKNIQYF. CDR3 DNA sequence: TGTGCCAGCAGTTTGGCAGGCCCCTCCAAAAACATTCAGTACTTC.

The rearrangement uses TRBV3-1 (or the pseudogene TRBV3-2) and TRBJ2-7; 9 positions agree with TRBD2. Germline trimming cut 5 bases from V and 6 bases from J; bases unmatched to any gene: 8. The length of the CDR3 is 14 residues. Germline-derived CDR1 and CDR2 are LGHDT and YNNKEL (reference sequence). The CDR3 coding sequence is TGTGCCAGCAGCAACCCGGGACTAGCTTTCGAGCAGTACTTC. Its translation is CASSNPGLAFEQYF.

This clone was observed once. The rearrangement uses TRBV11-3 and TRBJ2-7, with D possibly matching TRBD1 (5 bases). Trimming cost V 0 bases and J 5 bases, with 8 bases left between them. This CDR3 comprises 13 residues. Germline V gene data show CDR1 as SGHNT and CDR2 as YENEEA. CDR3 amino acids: CASSLDSRDEQYF. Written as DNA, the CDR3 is TGTGCCAGCAGCTTAGATAGCAGGGACGAGCAGTACTTC.

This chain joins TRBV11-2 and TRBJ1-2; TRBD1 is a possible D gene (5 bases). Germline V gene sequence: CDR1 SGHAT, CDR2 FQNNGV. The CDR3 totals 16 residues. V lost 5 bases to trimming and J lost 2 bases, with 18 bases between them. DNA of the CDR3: TGTGCCAGCAGCCCAAGGATGCAGGGTTGGAACTATGGCTACACCTTC. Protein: CASSPRMQGWNYGYTF.

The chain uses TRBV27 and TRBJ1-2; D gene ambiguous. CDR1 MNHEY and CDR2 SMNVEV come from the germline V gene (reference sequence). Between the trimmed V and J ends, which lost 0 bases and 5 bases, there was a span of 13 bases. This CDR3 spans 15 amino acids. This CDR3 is CASSLSYTRYYGYTF. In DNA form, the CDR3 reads TGTGCCAGCAGTTTATCGTACACACGATATTATGGCTACACCTTC.

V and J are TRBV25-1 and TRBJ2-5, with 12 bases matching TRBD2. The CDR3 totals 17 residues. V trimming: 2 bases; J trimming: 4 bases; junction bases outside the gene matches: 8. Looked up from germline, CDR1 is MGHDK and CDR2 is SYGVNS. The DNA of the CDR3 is TGTGCCAGCAGTGAAGGTCGGCTAGCGGGAGGGCGAGAGACCCAGTACTTC. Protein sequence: CASSEGRLAGGRETQYF.

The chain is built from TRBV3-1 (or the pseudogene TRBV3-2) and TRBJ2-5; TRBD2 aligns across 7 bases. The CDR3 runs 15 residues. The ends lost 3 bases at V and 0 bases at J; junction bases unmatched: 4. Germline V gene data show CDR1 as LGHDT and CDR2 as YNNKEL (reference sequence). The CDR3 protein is CASSQPGTNQETQYF. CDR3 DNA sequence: TGTGCCAGCAGCCAGCCCGGGACTAACCAAGAGACCCAGTACTTC.

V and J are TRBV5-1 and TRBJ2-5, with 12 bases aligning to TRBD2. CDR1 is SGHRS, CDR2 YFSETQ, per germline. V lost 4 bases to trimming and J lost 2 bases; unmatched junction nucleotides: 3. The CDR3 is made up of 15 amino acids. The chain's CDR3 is CASSTTSGGQETQYF. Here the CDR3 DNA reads TGCGCCAGCAGCACAACTAGCGGGGGGCAAGAGACCCAGTACTTC.

The DNA for the CDR3 is TGTGCCAGCAGTGACCCAGGCCCTAGCACAGATACGCAGTATTTT. Its translation: CASSDPGPSTDTQYF. V usage is TRBV6-4 and J usage is TRBJ2-3; D is undetermined. The CDR3 sequence is 15 residues long. Germline V gives CDR1 MRHNA, CDR2 SNTAGT. Trimming removed 2 bases from V and 0 bases from J, with 9 bases in between.

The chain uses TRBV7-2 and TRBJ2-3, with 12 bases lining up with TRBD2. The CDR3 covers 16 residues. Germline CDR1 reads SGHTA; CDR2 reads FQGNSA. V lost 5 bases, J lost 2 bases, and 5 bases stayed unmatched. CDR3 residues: CASSGGLAGLTDTQYF. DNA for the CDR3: TGTGCCAGCAGCGGAGGACTAGCGGGGCTCACAGATACGCAGTATTTT.

CDR3 nucleotides: TGTGCCAGCTCACCCCTGACAGGGGCCAAACCCAATAACTATGGCTACACCTTC. Its protein is CASSPLTGAKPNNYGYTF. The J gene is TRBJ1-2, the V gene TRBV18; 8 nucleotides align to TRBD1. V shed 3 bases and J 1 base; nucleotides not matched to a gene: 13. The CDR3 extends over 18 amino acids. Germline assignment: CDR1 KGHSH and CDR2 LQKENI. The full variable domain, in which reference TRBV18 and TRBJ1-2 provide the parts outside the CDR3, is NAGVMQNPRHLVRRRGQEARLRCSPMKGHSHVYWYRQLPEEGLKFMVYLQKENIIDESGMPKERFSAEFPKEGPSILRIQQVVRGDSAAYFCASSPLTGAKPNNYGYTFGSGTRLTVV.

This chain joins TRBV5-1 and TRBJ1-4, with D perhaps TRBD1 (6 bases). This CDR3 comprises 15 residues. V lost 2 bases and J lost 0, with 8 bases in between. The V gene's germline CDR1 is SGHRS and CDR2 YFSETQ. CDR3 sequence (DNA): TGCGCCAGCAGCTTATACAGGGCAACTAATGAAAAACTGTTTTTT. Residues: CASSLYRATNEKLFF.

CDR3 protein: CASSKGRQTLVLYGYTF. CDR3 DNA: TGTGCCAGTAGTAAGGGCCGACAGACCCTCGTACTCTATGGCTACACCTTC. This rearrangement joins TRBV19 to TRBJ1-2; D perhaps matches TRBD1 (5 bases). The germline gives CDR1 LNHDA, CDR2 SQIVND (reference sequence). There are 17 residues in the CDR3. The V and J ends lost 4 bases and 4 bases respectively, with 22 bases between them. Complete variable domain (other parts from reference TRBV19 and TRBJ1-2): DGGITQSPKYLFRKEGQNVTLSCEQNLNHDAMYWYRQDPGQGLRLIYYSQIVNDFQKGDIAEGYSVSREKKESFPLTVTSAQKNPTAFYLCASSKGRQTLVLYGYTFGSGTRLTVV.

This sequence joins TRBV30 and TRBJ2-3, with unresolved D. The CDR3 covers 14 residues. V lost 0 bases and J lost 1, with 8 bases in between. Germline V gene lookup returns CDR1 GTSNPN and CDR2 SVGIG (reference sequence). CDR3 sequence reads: CAWSVPGGTDTQYF. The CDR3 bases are TGTGCCTGGAGTGTCCCCGGAGGCACAGATACGCAGTATTTT.

The CDR3 sequence is CASSVLEGVYNEQFF. The CDR3 nucleotides read TGTGCCAGCAGCGTATTGGAGGGCGTTTACAATGAGCAGTTCTTC. The genes are TRBV9 and TRBJ2-1, with D perhaps TRBD2 (6 bases). V lost 1 base, J lost 4 bases, and 12 bases lay in between. There are 15 residues in the CDR3. Germline-derived CDR1 and CDR2 are SGDLS and YYNGEE. Filled out from reference TRBV9 and TRBJ2-1, the complete variable domain reads DSGVTQTPKHLITATGQRVTLRCSPRSGDLSVYWYQQSLDQGLQFLIQYYNGEERAKGNILERFSAQQFPDLHSELNLSSLELGDSALYFCASSVLEGVYNEQFFGPGTRLTVL.

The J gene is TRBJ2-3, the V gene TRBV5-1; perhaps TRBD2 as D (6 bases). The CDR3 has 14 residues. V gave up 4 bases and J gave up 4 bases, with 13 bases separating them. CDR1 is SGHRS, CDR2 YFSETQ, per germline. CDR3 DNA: TGCGCCAGCAGCACGGCGGGACGACCAGATACGCAGTATTTT. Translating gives CASSTAGRPDTQYF.

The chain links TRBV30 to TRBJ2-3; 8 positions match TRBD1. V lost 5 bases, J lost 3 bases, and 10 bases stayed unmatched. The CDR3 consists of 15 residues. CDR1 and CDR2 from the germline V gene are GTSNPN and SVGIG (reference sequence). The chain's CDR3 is CAWGPQGARTDTQYF. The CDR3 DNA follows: TGTGCCTGGGGGCCCCAGGGGGCGCGTACAGATACGCAGTATTTT.

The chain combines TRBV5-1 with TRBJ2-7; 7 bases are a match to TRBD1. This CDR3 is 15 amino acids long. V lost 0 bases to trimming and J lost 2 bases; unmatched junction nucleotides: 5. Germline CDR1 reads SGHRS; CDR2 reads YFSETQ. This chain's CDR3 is CASSLGGTAAYEQYF. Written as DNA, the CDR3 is TGCGCCAGCAGCTTGGGGGGGACAGCAGCCTACGAGCAGTACTTC.

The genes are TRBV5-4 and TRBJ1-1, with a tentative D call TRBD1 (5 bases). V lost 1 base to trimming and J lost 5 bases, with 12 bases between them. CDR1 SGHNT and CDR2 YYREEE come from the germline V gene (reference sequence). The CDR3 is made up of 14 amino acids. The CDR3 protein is CASSLSLGGTEAFF. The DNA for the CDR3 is TGTGCCAGCAGCTTGAGTCTGGGGGGAACTGAAGCTTTCTTT.

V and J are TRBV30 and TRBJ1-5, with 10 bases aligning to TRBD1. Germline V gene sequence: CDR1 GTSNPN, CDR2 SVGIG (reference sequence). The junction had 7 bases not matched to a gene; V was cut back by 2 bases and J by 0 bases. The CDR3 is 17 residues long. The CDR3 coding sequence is TGTGCCTGGAGTCGGACAGGGGGAACATTTAGCAATCAGCCCCAGCATTTT. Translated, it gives CAWSRTGGTFSNQPQHF.

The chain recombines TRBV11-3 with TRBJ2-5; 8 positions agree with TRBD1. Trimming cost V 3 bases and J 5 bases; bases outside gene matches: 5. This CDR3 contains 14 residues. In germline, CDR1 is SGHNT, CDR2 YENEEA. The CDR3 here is CASSFSGGPETQYF. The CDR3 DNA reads TGTGCCAGCAGCTTTTCAGGGGGCCCGGAGACCCAGTACTTC.

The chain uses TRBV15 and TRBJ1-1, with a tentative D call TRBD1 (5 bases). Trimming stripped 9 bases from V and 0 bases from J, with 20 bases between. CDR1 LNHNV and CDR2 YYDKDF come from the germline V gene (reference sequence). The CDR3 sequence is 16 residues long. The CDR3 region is CATSSGLKIMNTEAFF. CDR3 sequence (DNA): TGTGCCACTTCTTCGGGACTGAAAATCATGAACACTGAAGCTTTCTTT.

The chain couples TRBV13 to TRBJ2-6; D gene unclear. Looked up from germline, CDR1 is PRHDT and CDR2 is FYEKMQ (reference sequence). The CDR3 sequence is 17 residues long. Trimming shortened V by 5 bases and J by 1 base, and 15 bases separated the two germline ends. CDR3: CASSPNRGRSGANVLTF. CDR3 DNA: TGTGCCAGCAGCCCCAATCGAGGAAGGTCTGGGGCCAACGTCCTGACTTTC.

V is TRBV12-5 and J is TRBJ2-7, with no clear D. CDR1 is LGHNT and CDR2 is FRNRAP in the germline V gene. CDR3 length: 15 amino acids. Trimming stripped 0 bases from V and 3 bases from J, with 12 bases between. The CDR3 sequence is CASGLVLSVSYEQYF. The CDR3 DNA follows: TGTGCTAGTGGTTTGGTGTTATCTGTGAGCTACGAGCAGTACTTC.

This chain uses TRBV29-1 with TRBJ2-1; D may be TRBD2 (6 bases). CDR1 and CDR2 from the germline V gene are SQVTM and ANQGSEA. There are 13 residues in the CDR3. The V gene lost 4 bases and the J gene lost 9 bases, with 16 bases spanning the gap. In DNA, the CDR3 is TGCAGCGTTGCAGGCGAACACGGGGGTGAGCAGTTCTTC. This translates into CSVAGEHGGEQFF.

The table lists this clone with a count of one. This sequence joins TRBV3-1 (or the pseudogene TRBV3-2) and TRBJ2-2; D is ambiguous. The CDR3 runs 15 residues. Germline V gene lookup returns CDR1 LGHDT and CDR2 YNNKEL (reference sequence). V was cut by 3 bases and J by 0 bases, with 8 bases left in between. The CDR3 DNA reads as TGTGCCAGCAGCCAGACACCTTCGAACACCGGGGAGCTGTTTTTT. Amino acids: CASSQTPSNTGELFF.

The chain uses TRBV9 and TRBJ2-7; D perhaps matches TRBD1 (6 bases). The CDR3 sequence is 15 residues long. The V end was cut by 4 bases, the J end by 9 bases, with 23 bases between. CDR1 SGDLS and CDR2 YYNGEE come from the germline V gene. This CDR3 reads CASSPEGTGWAWQYF. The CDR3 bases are TGTGCCAGCAGCCCAGAAGGAACAGGGTGGGCATGGCAGTACTTC. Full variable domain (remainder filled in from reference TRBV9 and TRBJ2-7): DSGVTQTPKHLITATGQRVTLRCSPRSGDLSVYWYQQSLDQGLQFLIQYYNGEERAKGNILERFSAQQFPDLHSELNLSSLELGDSALYFCASSPEGTGWAWQYFGPGTRLTVT.

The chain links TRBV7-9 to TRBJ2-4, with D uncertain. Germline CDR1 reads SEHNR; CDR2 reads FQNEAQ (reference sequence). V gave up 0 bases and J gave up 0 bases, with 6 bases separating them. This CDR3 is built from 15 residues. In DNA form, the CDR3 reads TGTGCCAGCAGCTTAGCTGGGCTAGCCAAAAACATTCAGTACTTC. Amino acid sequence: CASSLAGLAKNIQYF.

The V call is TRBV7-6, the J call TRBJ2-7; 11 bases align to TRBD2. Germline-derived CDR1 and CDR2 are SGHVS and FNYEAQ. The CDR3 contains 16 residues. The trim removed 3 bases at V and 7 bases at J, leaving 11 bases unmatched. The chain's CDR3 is CASSLAIAGGPGEQYF. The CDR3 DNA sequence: TGTGCCAGCAGCTTGGCAATAGCGGGGGGGCCCGGGGAGCAGTACTTC.